Below are 9 T cell receptor beta chains sequenced from a single sample in a study of blood T cell repertoires in COVID-19 (dated by TCRdb to 2018 to 2021). Library method: the immunoSEQ multiplex PCR assay. The table comes from immuneACCESS by way of TCRdb, which keeps in-frame sequences with V and J called. Part of the clones is missing from these tables; in studies checked, under half for an unresolved V gene and the rest for unknown reasons. Recorded for this sample are about 80,000 clones; 84% of them occurred a single time. The ten largest clones add up to around 13% of the sample. The specimen was peripheral blood. These receptor sequences come from a human donor in a cohort sampled during active COVID-19.

J is TRBJ2-7 and V is TRBV7-9, with 8 bases lining up with TRBD1. This CDR3 comprises 14 residues. V gave up 3 bases and J gave up 2 bases; unmatched junction bases: 3. CDR1 is SEHNR, CDR2 FQNEAQ, per germline (reference sequence). The DNA of the CDR3 is TGTGCCAGCAGCTTGGACAGGGACACCTACGAGCAGTACTTC. The encoded protein is CASSLDRDTYEQYF.

The chain employs TRBV18 and TRBJ2-1, with a weak D call TRBD2 (5 bases). The CDR3 extends over 15 amino acids. Germline-derived CDR1 and CDR2 are KGHSH and LQKENI. Trimming stripped 4 bases from V and 4 bases from J, with 14 bases between. The chain's CDR3 is CASSLLEADYNEQFF. The CDR3 DNA follows: TGTGCCAGCTCACTGTTGGAGGCAGATTACAATGAGCAGTTCTTC.

The chain recombines TRBV7-8 with TRBJ1-5; a possible D gene is TRBD1 (5 bases). The CDR3 contains 14 residues. The V and J ends lost 7 bases and 1 base respectively, with 11 bases between them. CDR1 SGHVS and CDR2 FQNEAQ come from the germline V gene. CDR3 region: CASNPQASNQPQHF. The CDR3 DNA follows: TGTGCCAGCAACCCACAGGCGAGCAATCAGCCCCAGCATTTT.

The CDR3 reads CANDRGRNQPQHF. The CDR3 coding sequence is TGTGCCAACGACAGGGGTCGAAATCAGCCCCAGCATTTT. V gene TRBV19 combines with J gene TRBJ1-5; TRBD1 matches 8 bases. Germline V gene lookup returns CDR1 LNHDA and CDR2 SQIVND (reference sequence). Germline trimming cut 10 bases from V and 4 bases from J; bases unmatched to any gene: 6. CDR3 length: 13 amino acids.

V usage is TRBV5-4 and J usage is TRBJ1-6; perhaps TRBD1 as D (5 bases). There are 17 residues in the CDR3. The germline gives CDR1 SGHNT, CDR2 YYREEE (reference sequence). Deletions cut 0 bases from V and 8 bases from J, with 18 bases between. CDR3 loop: CASSLGPQGLRDSPLHF. In nucleotides, the CDR3 is TGTGCCAGCAGCTTGGGCCCGCAGGGTCTTCGGGATTCACCCCTCCACTTT.

The V and J genes are TRBV25-1 and TRBJ2-5, with 9 bases matching TRBD2. The V and J ends lost 4 bases and 5 bases, in that order; junction bases with no gene match: 14. The CDR3 length is 17 residues. The V gene's germline CDR1 is MGHDK and CDR2 SYGVNS. In nucleotides, the CDR3 is TGTGCCAGCAGTGTACCCTTAGGGGCTAGCGGGGTTGAGACCCAGTACTTC. It yields the protein CASSVPLGASGVETQYF.

V usage is TRBV7-3 and J usage is TRBJ2-6; 7 bases are a match to TRBD2. CDR1 is SGHTA and CDR2 is FQGTGA in the germline V gene. The V gene end was trimmed by 7 bases and the J gene end by 0 bases; junction bases not matched to a gene: 9. This CDR3 contains 17 residues. CDR3 sequence (DNA): TGTGCCAGCACCCCCGGGGGGAGGGACTCTGGGGCCAACGTCCTGACTTTC. Translating gives CASTPGGRDSGANVLTF.

J is TRBJ1-5 and V is TRBV6-6, with 11 bases identical to TRBD1. CDR1 and CDR2 from the germline V gene are MNHNY and SVGAGI (reference sequence). Trimming removed 8 bases from V and 6 bases from J; junction bases left unmatched: 6. CDR3 length equals 14 residues. CDR3 amino acids: CASGLGTGGQPQHF. DNA for the CDR3: TGTGCCAGCGGACTGGGGACAGGGGGTCAGCCCCAGCATTTT.

In its sample, this clone was seen once. V gene TRBV5-4 combines with J gene TRBJ1-1, with D tentatively TRBD1 (6 bases). V was shortened by 4 bases and J by 10 bases, with 20 bases between the two germline ends. Germline V gives CDR1 SGHNT, CDR2 YYREEE (reference sequence). CDR3 length: 14 residues. CDR3 protein: CASSLQGIWNAAFF. CDR3 DNA sequence: TGTGCCAGCAGCCTACAGGGTATCTGGAACGCAGCTTTCTTT.